There are a few counts of the clone carrying this TCR beta chain. The source of the sample is a study of cytomegalovirus exposure and HLA in healthy donors. The CDR3 contains 13 residues. Use of 60 Vbeta and 13 Jbeta primers characterized the PCR. Method: immunoSEQ multiplex PCR; TCRdb's copy keeps in-frame clones and lacks some. The table has 220,000 or so clones, more than 65% seen once. This TCR was recovered from a man aged 50-59 years in good health and CMV-seronegative. The material sequenced was PBMCs. This rearrangement joins TRBV12-2 to TRBJ2-2; the table's D call, TRBD1, has no DNA check behind it. TRBV12-2 has pseudogene status. CDR3 sequence: CASRSRVTGELFF. The CDR3 nucleotides are TGTGCAAGTCGAAGCAGGGTTACCGGGGAGCTGTTTTTT.